The clone carrying this TCR beta chain was found a few times. Its antigen is unidentified. This sample was included in a study of identical twins. With template switching, a universal primer site was added, and the cDNA carried unique molecular identifiers. In TCRdb, the 5' RACE reads were re-called with MiXCR into one record per CDR3 protein. The data contain roughly 280,000 distinct CDR3 sequences, roughly 9% of them singletons. Study results and caveats: Twin pairs had excess sharing that was weaker in beta out-of-frame sequences.

From germline, CDR1 is MNHEY and CDR2 SMNVEV (reference sequence). The CDR3 has 15 amino acids. Trimming took off 5 bases at V and 4 bases at J, with 15 bases between the two ends. These data were also reused for a study on yellow fever vaccine responses in identical twins.

J is TRBJ1-5 and V is TRBV27, with a possible D match to TRBD1 (5 bases). Sample: CD8+ T cells sorted from blood. The receptor comes from a woman under 30 in good health. The CDR3 DNA is TGTGCCAGCAGTGGAAGGGGCGGCGGAAATCAGCCCCAGCATTTT. Translating gives CASSGRGGGNQPQHF.